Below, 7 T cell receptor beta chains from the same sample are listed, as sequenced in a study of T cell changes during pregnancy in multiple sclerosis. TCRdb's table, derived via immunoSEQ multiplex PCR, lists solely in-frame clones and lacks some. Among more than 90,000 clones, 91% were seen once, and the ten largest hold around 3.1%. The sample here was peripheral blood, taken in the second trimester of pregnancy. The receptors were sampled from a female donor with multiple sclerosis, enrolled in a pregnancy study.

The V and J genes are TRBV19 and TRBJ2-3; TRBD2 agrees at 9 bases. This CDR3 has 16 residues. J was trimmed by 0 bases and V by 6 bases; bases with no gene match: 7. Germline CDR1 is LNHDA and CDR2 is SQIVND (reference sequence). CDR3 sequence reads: CASRTSGTTSTDTQYF. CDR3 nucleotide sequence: TGTGCCAGTAGGACTAGCGGAACAACTAGCACAGATACGCAGTATTTT.

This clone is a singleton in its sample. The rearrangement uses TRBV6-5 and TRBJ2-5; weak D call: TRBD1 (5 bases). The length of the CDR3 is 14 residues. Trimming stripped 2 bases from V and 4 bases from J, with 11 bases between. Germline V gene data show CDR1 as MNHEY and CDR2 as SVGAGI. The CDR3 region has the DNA TGTGCCAGCAGTTACGCCGCAGGGCGAGAGACCCAGTACTTC. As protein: CASSYAAGRETQYF.

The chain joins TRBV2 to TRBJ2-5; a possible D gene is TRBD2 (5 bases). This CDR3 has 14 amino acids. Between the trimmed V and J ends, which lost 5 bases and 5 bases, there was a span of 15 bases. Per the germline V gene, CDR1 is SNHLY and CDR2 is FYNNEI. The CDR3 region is CASSWTRGGETQYF. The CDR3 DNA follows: TGTGCCAGCAGTTGGACCCGAGGCGGGGAGACCCAGTACTTC.

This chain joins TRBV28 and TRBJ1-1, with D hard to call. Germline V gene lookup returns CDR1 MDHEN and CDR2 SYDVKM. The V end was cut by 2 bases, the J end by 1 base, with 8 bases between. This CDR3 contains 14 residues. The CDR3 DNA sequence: TGTGCCAGCAGTTTAACAGTAGGGAACACTGAAGCTTTCTTT. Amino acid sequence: CASSLTVGNTEAFF.

In nucleotides, the CDR3 is TGTGCCAGCACCCCCGAGGACAATGAGCAGTTCTTC. Protein sequence: CASTPEDNEQFF. This chain links TRBV7-8 with TRBJ2-1; no reliable D call. Germline CDR1 SGHVS, CDR2 FQNEAQ. This CDR3 is 12 amino acids long. Trimming shortened V by 7 bases and J by 5 bases, and 9 bases separated the two germline ends. The full variable domain, its missing parts supplied by reference TRBV7-8 and TRBJ2-1, is GAGVSQSPRYKVAKRGQDVALRCDPISGHVSLFWYQQALGQGPEFLTYFQNEAQLDKSGLPSDRFFAERPEGSVSTLKIQRTQQEDSAVYLCASTPEDNEQFFGPGTRLTVL.

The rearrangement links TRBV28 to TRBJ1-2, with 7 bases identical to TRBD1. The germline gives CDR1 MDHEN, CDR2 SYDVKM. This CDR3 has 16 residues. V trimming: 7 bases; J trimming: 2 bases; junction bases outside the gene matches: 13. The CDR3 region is CASTSRGTELNYGYTF. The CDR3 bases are TGTGCCAGCACTTCCAGGGGGACAGAATTAAACTATGGCTACACCTTC.

CDR3 loop: CASSLDRYNEQFF. The CDR3, as DNA: TGTGCCAGCAGCTTGGATCGGTACAATGAGCAGTTCTTC. The V call is TRBV5-5, the J call TRBJ2-1, with D unclear. Germline CDR1 and CDR2: SGHKS and YYEKEE (reference sequence). Trimming stripped 0 bases from V and 4 bases from J, with 5 bases between. The CDR3 extends over 13 amino acids.